The clone carrying this T cell receptor (beta chain) was seen once. These data come from a study of blood T cell repertoires in COVID-19. Using immunoSEQ multiplex PCR, the repertoire was profiled, and TCRdb retains in-frame clones only, with some absent. The repertoire includes roughly 250,000 clones, over 80% of them detected once, and 3% to 4.5% sits in the top ten. The CDR3 sequence is 17 residues long. Germline trimming cut 3 bases from V and 0 bases from J; bases unmatched to any gene: 8. The germline CDR1 and CDR2 sequences are SGDLS and YYNGEE. Sample: peripheral blood. The chain employs TRBV9 and TRBJ2-4; 8 bases match TRBD1. The receptor comes from a woman in her thirties or forties with acute or convalescent COVID-19. CDR3 DNA: TGTGCCAGCAGCGCATCGACAGGGGCACTAGCCAAAAACATTCAGTACTTC. It specifies CASSASTGALAKNIQYF.